These 24 T cell receptor beta chains were sequenced from one sample in a study of technical replicates of blood from several donors. The protocol was immunoSEQ multiplex PCR, while the TCRdb copy is restricted to in-frame clones and leaves out a portion. The sample has 70,000 to 85,000 clones, roughly 97% seen once. What was sequenced was T cells isolated from PBMCs. The receptors come from a human donor in good health.

DNA of the CDR3: TGCAGCGTTGAAACCCGGGACACCGACTACAATGAGCAGTTCTTC. Its translation is CSVETRDTDYNEQFF. The chain couples TRBV29-1 to TRBJ2-1, with D possibly TRBD1 on 6 matching bases. Germline V lookup: CDR1 SQVTM, CDR2 ANQGSEA. V dropped 2 bases and J dropped 3 bases, with 14 bases sitting between them. This CDR3 is 15 amino acids long.

The genes are TRBV27 and TRBJ2-7; 9 positions match TRBD2. Germline CDR1 is MNHEY and CDR2 is SMNVEV (reference sequence). The J segment lost 2 bases and the V segment lost 0 bases, leaving 2 bases of the junction unmatched. The CDR3 is made up of 15 amino acids. The chain's CDR3 is CASSLSGTSTYEQYF. The CDR3 bases are TGTGCCAGCAGTTTATCCGGGACTAGCACCTACGAGCAGTACTTC.

The chain employs TRBV13 and TRBJ1-1; D not resolved. V was cut by 4 bases and J by 1 base, with 10 bases left in between. Per germline, CDR1 PRHDT and CDR2 FYEKMQ (reference sequence). This CDR3 spans 14 amino acids. The CDR3 coding sequence is TGTGCCAGCAGCTGGGGAGGAGGGAACACTGAAGCTTTCTTT. The encoded protein is CASSWGGGNTEAFF.

The sample holds one count of this clone. This rearrangement joins TRBV5-1 to TRBJ2-5; 13 bases fit TRBD2. In germline, CDR1 is SGHRS, CDR2 YFSETQ. This CDR3 has 14 residues. V lost 3 bases, J lost 7 bases, and 3 bases stayed unmatched. The CDR3 is CASSSGLAGRTQYF. Here the CDR3 DNA reads TGCGCCAGCAGCTCGGGACTAGCGGGGAGGACCCAGTACTTC.

J is TRBJ2-1 and V is TRBV7-2; D gene uncertain. Germline assignment: CDR1 SGHTA and CDR2 FQGNSA. The CDR3 spans 16 residues. The V and J ends lost 1 base and 0 bases respectively, with 10 bases between them. This CDR3 reads CASSLGWSSSYNEQFF. In nucleotides, the CDR3 is TGTGCCAGCAGCTTAGGGTGGTCGAGCTCCTACAATGAGCAGTTCTTC.

The chain has TRBV4-1 and TRBJ2-3; TRBD2 agrees at 12 bases. The CDR3 totals 17 residues. The trim removed 3 bases at V and 2 bases at J, leaving 6 bases unmatched. Per germline, CDR1 MGHRA and CDR2 YSYEKL. CDR3 DNA: TGCGCCAGCAGCCATTTTGGACTAGCGGGACACACAGATACGCAGTATTTT. This codes for CASSHFGLAGHTDTQYF.

The genes are TRBV29-1 and TRBJ2-6; D is possibly TRBD2 (6 bases). CDR1 SQVTM and CDR2 ANQGSEA come from the germline V gene. The V end was cut by 4 bases, the J end by 0 bases, with 19 bases between. The length of the CDR3 is 18 residues. This CDR3 is CSVALAGTASSGANVLTF. CDR3 bases: TGCAGCGTTGCCCTGGCGGGGACGGCTAGCTCTGGGGCCAACGTCCTGACTTTC.

The V gene is TRBV4-1, the J gene TRBJ2-3; no definite D call. The germline V gene encodes CDR1 MGHRA and CDR2 YSYEKL. Trimming stripped 1 base from V and 2 bases from J, with 19 bases between. CDR3 length: 18 amino acids. This chain's CDR3 is CASSQGRVANPYTDTQYF. The CDR3 coding sequence is TGCGCCAGCAGCCAAGGACGGGTGGCTAACCCCTACACAGATACGCAGTATTTT.

The chain links TRBV5-1 to TRBJ1-1; the match to TRBD1 covers 7 bases. Germline V gene lookup returns CDR1 SGHRS and CDR2 YFSETQ. V dropped 0 bases and J dropped 4; count of bases not matched to a gene: 6. CDR3 size: 15 residues. The CDR3 here is CASSLEYPGGTEAFF. The CDR3 coding sequence is TGCGCCAGCAGCTTGGAATATCCAGGGGGCACTGAAGCTTTCTTT. Full variable domain (missing parts from reference TRBV5-1 and TRBJ1-1): KAGVTQTPRYLIKTRGQQVTLSCSPISGHRSVSWYQQTPGQGLQFLFEYFSETQRNKGNFPGRFSGRQFSNSRSEMNVSTLELGDSALYLCASSLEYPGGTEAFFGQGTRLTVV.

The chain carries TRBV7-6 and TRBJ2-1, with 7 bases identical to TRBD1. Germline V gives CDR1 SGHVS, CDR2 FNYEAQ. The V and J ends lost 1 base and 2 bases, in that order; junction bases with no gene match: 5. CDR3 length: 16 amino acids. The CDR3 is CASSLVVGQAYNEQFF. For the CDR3, the DNA is TGTGCCAGCAGCTTAGTCGTAGGACAGGCCTACAATGAGCAGTTCTTC.

V gene TRBV11-2 combines with J gene TRBJ2-5; D not resolved. The V gene's germline CDR1 is SGHAT and CDR2 FQNNGV. This CDR3 has 11 amino acids. V was cut by 2 bases and J by 5 bases, with 3 bases left in between. In nucleotides, the CDR3 is TGTGCCAGCAGCTTACTGGAGACCCAGTACTTC. It is translated as CASSLLETQYF.

The rearrangement uses TRBV15 and TRBJ1-1, with D perhaps TRBD1 (5 bases). The ends were cut back, 1 base at V and 0 bases at J, with 9 bases in the middle. This CDR3 spans 15 amino acids. CDR1 is LNHNV, CDR2 YYDKDF, per germline (reference sequence). CDR3 sequence: CATSRVGGLNTEAFF. The CDR3 DNA reads TGTGCCACCAGCAGAGTGGGGGGTCTGAACACTGAAGCTTTCTTT.

The V gene is TRBV5-1, the J gene TRBJ1-1, with D perhaps matching TRBD1 (6 bases). The CDR3 length is 17 residues. Germline V CDR1 and CDR2: SGHRS, YFSETQ. Deletions cut 0 bases from V and 0 bases from J, with 15 bases between. The DNA for the CDR3 is TGCGCCAGCAGCTTGGTACAGGGTAGAGGCTTGAACACTGAAGCTTTCTTT. Translated, it gives CASSLVQGRGLNTEAFF.

This sequence joins TRBV5-1 and TRBJ1-4; 9 nucleotides align to TRBD1. The CDR3 is 17 residues long. Per the germline V gene, CDR1 is SGHRS and CDR2 is YFSETQ. The J segment lost 8 bases and the V segment lost 3 bases, leaving 14 bases of the junction unmatched. The CDR3 reads CASSSGGTGFGQEKLFF. CDR3 bases: TGCGCCAGCAGCTCGGGGGGGACAGGGTTTGGCCAAGAAAAACTGTTTTTT.

CDR3 residues: CASSPSAGVTIYF. The CDR3 DNA reads TGTGCCAGCAGCCCCTCAGCGGGGGTCACCATATATTTT. The chain couples TRBV9 to TRBJ1-3, with a weak D call TRBD1 (5 bases). The CDR3 extends over 13 amino acids. Germline CDR1 is SGDLS and CDR2 is YYNGEE. V lost 4 bases and J 9 bases, leaving 14 bases between the germline ends.

This chain links TRBV30 with TRBJ1-1; 9 bases line up with TRBD1. J lost 11 bases, V lost 0 bases, and 7 bases had no gene match. This CDR3 is 13 amino acids long. Germline V gene lookup returns CDR1 GTSNPN and CDR2 SVGIG (reference sequence). The CDR3 DNA reads TGTGCCTGGAGTGTACTCCGGGACAGGGTGGCTTTCTTT. Translated: CAWSVLRDRVAFF. Combining the CDR3 with reference TRBV30 and TRBJ1-1 gives the whole variable domain SQTIHQWPATLVQPVGSPLSLECTVEGTSNPNLYWYRQAAGRGLQLLFYSVGIGQISSEVPQNLSASRPQDRQFILSSKKLLLSDSGFYLCAWSVLRDRVAFFGQGTRLTVV.

The gene calls are TRBV27 and TRBJ2-5; D perhaps matches TRBD2 (7 bases). In germline, CDR1 is MNHEY, CDR2 SMNVEV (reference sequence). Trimming took 3 bases from V and 5 from J, leaving 13 bases between them. The CDR3 runs to 14 residues. The CDR3 here is CASSLAGADETQYF. The CDR3 nucleotides are TGTGCCAGCAGTTTGGCGGGGGCGGACGAGACCCAGTACTTC.

This chain joins TRBV7-8 and TRBJ2-5; 7 nucleotides agree with TRBD2. This CDR3 has 15 amino acids. The J segment lost 4 bases and the V segment lost 7 bases, leaving 12 bases of the junction unmatched. The V gene's germline CDR1 is SGHVS and CDR2 FQNEAQ. CDR3 DNA sequence: TGTGCCAGCACCGCATGGGGGGGAGGTCGAGAGACCCAGTACTTC. Translation gives CASTAWGGGRETQYF.

The chain has TRBV19 and TRBJ2-3; TRBD2 aligns across 11 bases. V was clipped by 10 bases and J by 1 base; unmatched bases: 4. This CDR3 is 14 amino acids long. CDR1 is LNHDA and CDR2 is SQIVND in the germline V gene (reference sequence). CDR3 region: CATGLADGTDTQYF. Here the CDR3 DNA reads TGTGCCACGGGACTAGCGGACGGCACAGATACGCAGTATTTT.

The chain joins TRBV6-5 to TRBJ2-2; tentative D call: TRBD2 (6 bases). The CDR3 consists of 13 residues. CDR1 MNHEY and CDR2 SVGAGI come from the germline V gene. The V end was cut by 4 bases, the J end by 4 bases, with 7 bases between. The CDR3 sequence: CASSWRGTGELFF. The CDR3 DNA is TGTGCCAGCAGTTGGCGGGGCACCGGGGAGCTGTTTTTT.

V usage is TRBV4-1 and J usage is TRBJ1-1; 7 positions match TRBD1. V gave up 2 bases and J gave up 10 bases; unmatched junction bases: 16. CDR3 length: 16 amino acids. Per germline, CDR1 MGHRA and CDR2 YSYEKL. The CDR3 loop is CASSQPPGQTLGAAFF. CDR3 DNA: TGCGCCAGCAGCCAACCACCGGGACAGACCCTTGGTGCAGCTTTCTTT.

The chain is built from TRBV10-2 and TRBJ2-3; D unclear. Trimming took 8 bases from V and 4 from J, leaving 19 bases between them. The CDR3 loop spans 15 amino acids. Per the germline V gene, CDR1 is WSHSY and CDR2 is SAAADI. CDR3 nucleotide sequence: TGCGCCAGCTCCGTCTTTGGTACAATCGCAGATACGCAGTATTTT. Protein: CASSVFGTIADTQYF.

This chain uses TRBV4-1 with TRBJ2-1; D may be TRBD2 (5 bases). The CDR3 loop spans 15 amino acids. The V gene's germline CDR1 is MGHRA and CDR2 YSYEKL. Trimming cost V 4 bases and J 9 bases, with 19 bases left between them. This chain's CDR3 is CASSLSFGERIEQFF. CDR3 sequence (DNA): TGCGCCAGCAGCCTTTCGTTTGGGGAGCGGATTGAGCAGTTCTTC.

This clone came up once. The chain couples TRBV7-9 to TRBJ2-1; D is unclear. CDR3 length: 11 residues. The V end was cut by 5 bases, the J end by 10 bases, with 9 bases between. The germline V gene encodes CDR1 SEHNR and CDR2 FQNEAQ (reference sequence). The CDR3 region is CASSLRREQFF. CDR3 bases: TGTGCCAGCAGCCTGAGGAGAGAGCAGTTCTTC.